This TCR beta chain originates from a study of blood T cell repertoires in COVID-19. Across the study: Donors in Cohort 3 who had recovered were those with two negative PCRs, healthcare professional clearance, or resolution of their symptoms. The United States, Italy and Spain were the sources of the acute and convalescent COVID-19 samples.

The study assigned cohorts using participant-reported clinical history. In the original processing: Cell counts per sample came from amplifying reference gene primers. The assay was immunoSEQ multiplex PCR, and TCRdb's table has in-frame clones only and misses some. V, J and clone size were drawn from that table, and D and trimming were deduced from the DNA. The sample lists 250,000 to 300,000 clones; around nine tenths were seen once. The germline V gene has CDR1 GTSNPN and CDR2 SVGIG (reference sequence). CDR3 length: 13 amino acids. V was clipped by 5 bases and J by 0 bases; unmatched bases: 1. Sequencing was performed on PBMCs or T cells enriched from blood (not recorded which). V usage is TRBV30 and J usage is TRBJ2-7, with 10 bases that match TRBD2. The clonotype comes from a woman aged 55-69 years in a cohort exposed to, infected with or recovered from COVID-19 (not recorded which). The CDR3 spells CAWGLADSYEQYF. CDR3 bases: TGTGCCTGGGGACTAGCGGACTCCTACGAGCAGTACTTC.